These 29 T cell receptor beta chains were all obtained from the same sample, sequenced in a study of shared clonotypes between healthy human individuals. Using immunoSEQ multiplex PCR, the repertoire was profiled, and TCRdb retains in-frame clones only, with some absent. Of some 2.4 million clones listed, roughly 93% are singletons. The sample consisted of naive CD4+ T cells from PBMCs. Noted subset: CD45RA+ positively selected. The receptors were sampled from a man between 18 and 35 years old in good health. Some clones in this sample may be carry-over from other donors' samples.

Turning to this clone: At the DNA level, this CDR3 is encoded by other sequences in the same sample as well. The chain has TRBV14 and TRBJ2-5; D is undetermined. The germline V gene has CDR1 SGHDN and CDR2 FVKESK. Trimming removed 1 base at V and 1 base at J, with 7 bases between. CDR3 length: 14 amino acids. CDR3 loop: CASSQVGSQETQYF. CDR3 coding DNA: TGTGCCAGCAGCCAAGTGGGCAGCCAAGAGACCCAGTACTTC.

This chain links TRBV29-1 with TRBJ2-5; 14 bases line up with TRBD2. CDR1 and CDR2 from the germline V gene are SQVTM and ANQGSEA. V lost 3 bases to trimming and J lost 4 bases; unmatched junction nucleotides: 1. This CDR3 spans 14 amino acids. CDR3 bases: TGCAGCGTTGAGGGGACTAGCGGGAGAGAGACCCAGTACTTC. It specifies CSVEGTSGRETQYF.

The J gene is TRBJ1-5, the V gene TRBV7-9; no clear D gene. Trimming took 2 bases from V and 10 from J, leaving 12 bases between them. CDR1 is SEHNR and CDR2 is FQNEAQ in the germline V gene (reference sequence). This CDR3 has 13 amino acids. CDR3 sequence: CASSLIGVKPQHF. The CDR3 DNA is TGTGCCAGCAGCTTAATCGGCGTAAAACCCCAGCATTTT.

This sequence joins TRBV19 and TRBJ2-7; TRBD2 is a possible D gene (6 bases). V gave up 4 bases and J gave up 4 bases, with 20 bases separating them. CDR1 and CDR2 from the germline V gene are LNHDA and SQIVND (reference sequence). CDR3 length: 16 residues. CDR3: CASSTWDSGLPYEQYF. The CDR3 bases are TGTGCCAGTAGTACCTGGGATAGCGGATTACCGTACGAGCAGTACTTC. Filled out from reference TRBV19 and TRBJ2-7, the complete variable domain reads DGGITQSPKYLFRKEGQNVTLSCEQNLNHDAMYWYRQDPGQGLRLIYYSQIVNDFQKGDIAEGYSVSREKKESFPLTVTSAQKNPTAFYLCASSTWDSGLPYEQYFGPGTRLTVT.

The J gene is TRBJ2-7, the V gene TRBV19; tentative D call: TRBD1 (6 bases). This CDR3 has 15 amino acids. CDR1 is LNHDA and CDR2 is SQIVND in the germline V gene (reference sequence). V was shortened by 5 bases and J by 3 bases, with 17 bases between the two germline ends. DNA of the CDR3: TGTGCCAGTAGTCAAACAGGGTTCAGTAGCTACGAGCAGTACTTC. This translates into CASSQTGFSSYEQYF. Full variable domain (missing parts from reference TRBV19 and TRBJ2-7): DGGITQSPKYLFRKEGQNVTLSCEQNLNHDAMYWYRQDPGQGLRLIYYSQIVNDFQKGDIAEGYSVSREKKESFPLTVTSAQKNPTAFYLCASSQTGFSSYEQYFGPGTRLTVT.

This clone turned up a few times. The chain joins TRBV9 to TRBJ1-1, with D hard to call. CDR1 and CDR2 from the germline V gene are SGDLS and YYNGEE. This CDR3 has 12 residues. V gave up 5 bases and J gave up 7 bases, with 12 bases separating them. For the CDR3, the DNA is TGTGCCAGCAGACCTGCTGCAGGTGAAGCTTTCTTT. This translates into CASRPAAGEAFF. The full variable domain, completed using reference TRBV9 and TRBJ1-1, is DSGVTQTPKHLITATGQRVTLRCSPRSGDLSVYWYQQSLDQGLQFLIQYYNGEERAKGNILERFSAQQFPDLHSELNLSSLELGDSALYFCASRPAAGEAFFGQGTRLTVV.

This chain connects TRBV9 to TRBJ2-3; 8 bases agree with TRBD2. Trimming cost V 4 bases and J 1 base; bases outside gene matches: 11. CDR1 is SGDLS and CDR2 is YYNGEE in the germline V gene. The CDR3 is 17 residues long. CDR3 residues: CASSTETRAGGTDTQYF. As DNA, the CDR3 is TGTGCCAGCAGCACGGAGACGCGAGCGGGGGGCACAGATACGCAGTATTTT. Based on the CDR3 plus reference TRBV9 and TRBJ2-3, the full variable domain is DSGVTQTPKHLITATGQRVTLRCSPRSGDLSVYWYQQSLDQGLQFLIQYYNGEERAKGNILERFSAQQFPDLHSELNLSSLELGDSALYFCASSTETRAGGTDTQYFGPGTRLTVL.

This clone was recorded only once. V and J are TRBV7-2 and TRBJ1-4, with D maybe TRBD1 (5 bases). The CDR3 is made up of 17 amino acids. Trimming pared 0 bases from V and 5 bases from J, leaving 16 bases between. Germline loops: CDR1 SGHTA, CDR2 FQGNSA. DNA of the CDR3: TGTGCCAGCAGCTTAGCCTGGGGCGCAAGTCGGAATGAAAAACTGTTTTTT. Protein: CASSLAWGASRNEKLFF.

The genes are TRBV4-2 and TRBJ2-1; TRBD2 aligns across 7 bases. CDR1 is LGHNA and CDR2 is YNFKEQ in the germline V gene. The V segment lost 1 base and the J segment 1 base; nucleotides outside the gene matches: 4. This CDR3 contains 16 residues. DNA for the CDR3: TGTGCCAGCAGCCAAGGCACTAGCGAATCCTACAATGAGCAGTTCTTC. As protein: CASSQGTSESYNEQFF.

This chain uses TRBV2 with TRBJ2-7; 8 bases agree with TRBD2. The CDR3 has 14 residues. Germline V gene sequence: CDR1 SNHLY, CDR2 FYNNEI. The junction had 7 bases not matched to a gene; V was cut back by 6 bases and J by 3 bases. The CDR3 reads CASSPKGLVYEQYF. The CDR3 DNA is TGTGCCAGCAGCCCCAAGGGACTAGTCTACGAGCAGTACTTC.

V gene TRBV2 combines with J gene TRBJ2-1; tentative D call: TRBD2 (6 bases). The V gene's germline CDR1 is SNHLY and CDR2 FYNNEI. CDR3 length: 17 residues. V was trimmed by 2 bases and J by 6 bases, leaving 20 bases between them. In DNA, the CDR3 is TGTGCCAGCAGTGAATTAAGAGGTTTGGAGGGGAGCAATGAGCAGTTCTTC. Its protein product is CASSELRGLEGSNEQFF.

The rearrangement joins TRBV5-6 to TRBJ2-1; D perhaps matches TRBD1 (6 bases). Per the germline V gene, CDR1 is SGHDT and CDR2 is YYEEEE. There are 16 residues in the CDR3. Trimming cost V 0 bases and J 2 bases, with 12 bases left between them. The DNA of the CDR3 is TGTGCCAGCAGCTTGGAGACCAGGGGCACCTACAATGAGCAGTTCTTC. Protein: CASSLETRGTYNEQFF.

V is TRBV6-5 and J is TRBJ2-7; D may be TRBD1 or TRBD2 (5 bases each). V lost 4 bases, J lost 4 bases, and 17 bases lay in between. Germline values: CDR1 MNHEY, CDR2 SVGAGI. This CDR3 comprises 15 residues. The CDR3 bases are TGTGCCAGCAGTTCACTCGGGACGGCAGCTTACGAGCAGTACTTC. It is translated as CASSSLGTAAYEQYF.

This chain connects TRBV9 to TRBJ2-1; D is unclear. The V end was cut by 0 bases, the J end by 5 bases, with 6 bases between. The CDR3 is made up of 13 amino acids. The germline V gene encodes CDR1 SGDLS and CDR2 YYNGEE. CDR3 coding DNA: TGTGCCAGCAGCGTAGTAACGGACAATGAGCAGTTCTTC. Amino acids: CASSVVTDNEQFF.

CDR3 region: CASSSYRVGANVLTF. Here the CDR3 DNA reads TGTGCCAGCAGCTCTTACAGGGTTGGGGCCAACGTCCTGACTTTC. V usage is TRBV7-9 and J usage is TRBJ2-6; TRBD1 might be the D (6 bases). From germline, CDR1 is SEHNR and CDR2 FQNEAQ (reference sequence). V was clipped by 4 bases and J by 3 bases, with 10 bases between them. The CDR3 is 15 amino acids.

The chain is built from TRBV28 and TRBJ2-3; 7 bases align to TRBD1. CDR1 is MDHEN and CDR2 is SYDVKM in the germline V gene. Trimming took 6 bases from V and 1 from J; bases not matched to a gene: 13. The CDR3 loop spans 17 amino acids. CDR3 in amino acids: CASSSTVDRAGTDTQYF. CDR3 nucleotide sequence: TGTGCCAGCAGCTCCACCGTCGACAGGGCGGGCACAGATACGCAGTATTTT. Based on the CDR3 plus reference TRBV28 and TRBJ2-3, the full variable domain is DVKVTQSSRYLVKRTGEKVFLECVQDMDHENMFWYRQDPGLGLRLIYFSYDVKMKEKGDIPEGYSVSREKKERFSLILESASTNQTSMYLCASSSTVDRAGTDTQYFGPGTRLTVL.

This chain uses TRBV19 with TRBJ1-5, with D uncertain. There are 13 residues in the CDR3. From germline, CDR1 is LNHDA and CDR2 SQIVND (reference sequence). V was cut by 2 bases and J by 9 bases, with 11 bases left in between. The CDR3 nucleotides are TGTGCCAGTAGTATAAGCAACGGACGGCCCCAGCATTTT. Protein product: CASSISNGRPQHF.

The rearrangement links TRBV5-1 to TRBJ2-5; unclear D gene. V was trimmed by 0 bases and J by 2 bases, leaving 17 bases between them. From germline, CDR1 is SGHRS and CDR2 YFSETQ. The CDR3 is made up of 17 amino acids. CDR3 in DNA: TGCGCCAGCAGCTTGGCCTCGGCCTCCCCCCTTCAAGAGACCCAGTACTTC. This sequence encodes CASSLASASPLQETQYF.

This clone was seen more than once but under ten times. V gene TRBV7-2 combines with J gene TRBJ1-1; 7 nucleotides line up with TRBD1. CDR1 SGHTA and CDR2 FQGNSA come from the germline V gene. V lost 3 bases to trimming and J lost 3 bases; unmatched junction nucleotides: 4. The CDR3 runs to 14 residues. CDR3 nucleotide sequence: TGTGCCAGCAGCTTTACAGGGGTTGACACTGAAGCTTTCTTT. This sequence encodes CASSFTGVDTEAFF.

The genes are TRBV28 and TRBJ2-2, with a possible D match to TRBD1 (6 bases). Trimming cost V 8 bases and J 2 bases, with 21 bases left between them. This CDR3 is built from 17 residues. The germline V gene encodes CDR1 MDHEN and CDR2 SYDVKM. CDR3 DNA sequence: TGTGCCAGCCTGTCTACCCCCGGGACAAGAAACACCGGGGAGCTGTTTTTT. Protein sequence: CASLSTPGTRNTGELFF.

This chain connects TRBV5-4 to TRBJ2-1; D uncertain. This CDR3 spans 14 amino acids. With 4 bases removed from V and 12 bases from J, the gap between germline ends came to 20 bases. Germline CDR1 and CDR2: SGHNT and YYREEE (reference sequence). In DNA, the CDR3 is TGTGCCAGCAGCCCTATGAGACCCACCGATGGGCAGTTCTTC. Translated: CASSPMRPTDGQFF.

As DNA, the CDR3 is TGTGCCAGCAGTTACCGTAGGGGAGATACGCAGTATTTT. As protein: CASSYRRGDTQYF. This chain connects TRBV6-5 to TRBJ2-3; possibly TRBD1 for D (5 bases). Per the germline V gene, CDR1 is MNHEY and CDR2 is SVGAGI. Trimming removed 2 bases from V and 5 bases from J, with 8 bases in between. The CDR3 runs to 13 residues.

The chain has TRBV4-1 and TRBJ1-2, with 12 bases fitting TRBD1. This CDR3 has 16 residues. CDR1 is MGHRA, CDR2 YSYEKL, per germline. Germline trimming cut 1 base from V and 5 bases from J; bases unmatched to any gene: 5. The CDR3 reads CASSQGRDRGPYGYTF. The CDR3 nucleotides read TGCGCCAGCAGCCAAGGCCGGGACAGGGGGCCGTATGGCTACACCTTC.

The rearrangement uses TRBV18 and TRBJ2-2, with a tentative D call TRBD1 (6 bases). The germline V and J ends were trimmed by 3 bases and 1 base, with 9 bases remaining between them. The germline gives CDR1 KGHSH, CDR2 LQKENI. The CDR3 extends over 15 amino acids. CDR3 sequence: CASSPLDRNTGELFF. The CDR3 DNA reads as TGTGCCAGCTCACCCTTGGACAGGAACACCGGGGAGCTGTTTTTT.

The rearrangement joins TRBV7-8 to TRBJ2-3, with no clear D. The CDR3 runs to 15 residues. Germline CDR1 reads SGHVS; CDR2 reads FQNEAQ. Trimming cost V 1 base and J 2 bases, with 10 bases left between them. As DNA, the CDR3 is TGTGCCAGCAGCTTAGTTCCCGACTTCACAGATACGCAGTATTTT. Its translation: CASSLVPDFTDTQYF.

The V and J genes are TRBV28 and TRBJ1-3; D gene unclear. The V gene's germline CDR1 is MDHEN and CDR2 SYDVKM. V lost 5 bases, J lost 0 bases, and 14 bases lay in between. The CDR3 runs to 16 residues. The CDR3 DNA reads TGTGCCAGCAGTGCCACCCACATCAACTCTGGAAACACCATATATTTT. Translating gives CASSATHINSGNTIYF.

The chain has TRBV19 and TRBJ2-3, with D uncertain. Germline CDR1 LNHDA, CDR2 SQIVND (reference sequence). This CDR3 is built from 16 residues. With 3 bases removed from V and 0 bases from J, the gap between germline ends came to 13 bases. In nucleotides, the CDR3 is TGTGCCAGTAGTATCGGCGCTAGTCGAAGCACAGATACGCAGTATTTT. Its protein product is CASSIGASRSTDTQYF.

In the case of this clone: This sample includes further DNA sequences coding for the same CDR3. The rearrangement links TRBV7-9 to TRBJ2-1, with unresolved D. The V end lost 2 bases, the J end lost 5 bases, and 4 bases lay between the germline ends. CDR1 is SEHNR and CDR2 is FQNEAQ in the germline V gene (reference sequence). The CDR3 spans 12 residues. The CDR3 DNA reads as TGTGCCAGCAGCTTAATTAACAATGAGCAGTTCTTC. This sequence encodes CASSLINNEQFF. The variable domain in full, with the rest retrieved from reference TRBV7-9 and TRBJ2-1, is DTGVSQNPRHKITKRGQNVTFRCDPISEHNRLYWYRQTLGQGPEFLTYFQNEAQLEKSRLLSDRFSAERPKGSFSTLEIQRTEQGDSAMYLCASSLINNEQFFGPGTRLTVL.

J is TRBJ2-7 and V is TRBV5-1; 9 positions match TRBD2. CDR3 size: 15 residues. V dropped 4 bases and J dropped 3; count of bases not matched to a gene: 8. CDR1 SGHRS and CDR2 YFSETQ come from the germline V gene. The CDR3 is CASSPKREAVYEQYF. The CDR3 nucleotides read TGCGCCAGCAGCCCTAAGCGGGAGGCTGTCTACGAGCAGTACTTC.